This TCR beta chain was documented in a study of blood T cell repertoires in COVID-19. As for the study in general: Material from acute and convalescent COVID-19 was sourced from the United States, Italy and Spain. PBMCs, B-cell-depleted T cells, or T cells were the source of the cDNA or gDNA that made up the material.

The CDR3 spans 15 residues. The V gene's germline CDR1 is SGHRS and CDR2 YFSETQ. The V gene end was trimmed by 0 bases and the J gene end by 6 bases; junction bases not matched to a gene: 1. In the authors' workflow: Scientists estimated how many nucleated cells there were by amplifying reference gene primers. Sequencing used immunoSEQ multiplex PCR; TCRdb keeps in-frame clones, though not all of them. That table furnishes V, J and clone size, whereas the DNA furnished D and trimming. The sample lists around 300,000 clones; roughly 90% were seen once. This receptor was identified in a man aged 45 to 65 with acute or convalescent COVID-19. The chain has TRBV5-1 and TRBJ2-2; 11 nucleotides agree with TRBD2. The specimen sequenced was peripheral blood. CDR3 DNA: TGCGCCAGCAGCTTGGAACTAGCGGGGGCCGGGGAGCTGTTTTTT. This encodes CASSLELAGAGELFF.